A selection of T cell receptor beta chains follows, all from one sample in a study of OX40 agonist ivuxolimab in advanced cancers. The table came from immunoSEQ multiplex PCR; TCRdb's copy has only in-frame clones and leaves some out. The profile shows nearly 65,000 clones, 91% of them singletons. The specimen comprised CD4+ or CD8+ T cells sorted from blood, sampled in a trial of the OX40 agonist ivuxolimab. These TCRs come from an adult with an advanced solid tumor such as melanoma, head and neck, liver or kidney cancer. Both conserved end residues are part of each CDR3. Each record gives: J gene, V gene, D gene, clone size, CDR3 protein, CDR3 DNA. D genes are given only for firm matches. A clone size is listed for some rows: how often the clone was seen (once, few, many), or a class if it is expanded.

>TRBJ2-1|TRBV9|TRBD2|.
CASASSGTRGGEQFF
TGTGCCAGCGCCAGCTCCGGGACTAGAGGTGGTGAGCAGTTCTTC
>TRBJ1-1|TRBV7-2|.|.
CASSLARDGNAEAFF
TGTGCCAGCAGCTTAGCTCGGGACGGAAACGCTGAAGCTTTCTTT
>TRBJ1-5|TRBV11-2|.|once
CASSFRENQPQHF
TGTGCCAGCAGCTTTAGGGAGAATCAGCCCCAGCATTTT
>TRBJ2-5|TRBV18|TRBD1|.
CASSPMDRGLYQETQYF
TGTGCCAGCTCACCCATGGACAGGGGCCTGTACCAAGAGACCCAGTACTTC
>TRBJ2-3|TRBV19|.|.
CASSIFPGPQDTQYF
TGTGCCAGTAGTATCTTTCCGGGACCGCAGGATACGCAGTATTTT
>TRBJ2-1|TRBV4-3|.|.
CASSQERTGAYNEQFF
TGCGCCAGCAGCCAGGAACGAACGGGGGCCTACAATGAGCAGTTCTTC
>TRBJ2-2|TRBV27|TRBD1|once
CASSPGTANTGELFF
TGTGCCAGCAGTCCCGGGACAGCGAACACCGGGGAGCTGTTTTTT
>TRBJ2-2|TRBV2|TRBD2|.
CASRHGTSGDTGELFF
TGTGCCAGCAGACACGGGACTAGCGGGGACACCGGGGAGCTGTTTTTT
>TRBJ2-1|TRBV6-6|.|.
CASSYSMSGSYNEQFF
TGTGCCAGCAGTTACTCGATGAGTGGGTCCTACAATGAGCAGTTCTTC
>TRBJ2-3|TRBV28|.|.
CASSPRGSGWVDTQYF
TGTGCCAGCAGTCCCAGGGGTAGCGGGTGGGTAGATACGCAGTATTTT
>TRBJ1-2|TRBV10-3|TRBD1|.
CAISGTTSRGTGETNYGYTF
TGTGCCATCAGTGGAACCACCAGTCGCGGGACAGGGGAAACCAACTATGGCTACACCTTC
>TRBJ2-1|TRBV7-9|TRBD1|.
CASSLTGGTEQFF
TGTGCCAGCAGCCTTACAGGGGGCACTGAGCAGTTCTTC
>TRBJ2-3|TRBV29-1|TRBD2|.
CSVGSSGRGDTQYF
TGCAGCGTTGGTTCTAGCGGGAGGGGGGATACGCAGTATTTT
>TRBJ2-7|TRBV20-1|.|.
CSARLVYEQYF
TGCAGTGCAAGACTTGTCTACGAGCAGTACTTC
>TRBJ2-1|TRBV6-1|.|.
CASRDPYNEQFF
TGTGCCAGCAGAGATCCCTACAATGAGCAGTTCTTC
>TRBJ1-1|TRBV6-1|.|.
CASSAATGGVF
TGTGCCAGCAGTGCTGCCACGGGTGGAGTCTTT
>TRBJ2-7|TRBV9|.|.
CASSVVDGTYEQYF
TGTGCCAGCAGCGTCGTGGACGGAACCTACGAGCAGTACTTC
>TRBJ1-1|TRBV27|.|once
CASSFWGDDTEAFF
TGTGCCAGCAGTTTCTGGGGGGACGATACTGAAGCTTTCTTT
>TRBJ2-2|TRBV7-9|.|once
CATPVYHRATGSGGELFF
TGTGCCACCCCGGTGTACCACCGGGCGACAGGTTCAGGCGGGGAGCTGTTTTTT
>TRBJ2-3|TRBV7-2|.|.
CASSLGEQYTDTQYF
TGTGCCAGCAGCTTAGGCGAACAGTACACAGATACGCAGTATTTT
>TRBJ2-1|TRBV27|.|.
CASSLDPPNEQFF
TGTGCCAGCAGTTTAGACCCCCCGAATGAGCAGTTCTTC
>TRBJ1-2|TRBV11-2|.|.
CASRYIEGTSYGYTF
TGTGCCAGCAGGTATATCGAGGGTACCAGCTATGGCTACACCTTC
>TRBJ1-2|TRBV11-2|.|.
CASSLIPNYGYTF
TGTGCCAGCAGCTTAATTCCAAACTATGGCTACACCTTC
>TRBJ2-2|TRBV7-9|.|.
CASSSNVRKANTGELFF
TGTGCCAGCAGCTCAAATGTGAGGAAAGCGAACACCGGGGAGCTGTTTTTT
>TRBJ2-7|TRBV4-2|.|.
CASSQGSLEQYF
TGTGCCAGCAGCCAAGGGAGCTTAGAGCAGTACTTC
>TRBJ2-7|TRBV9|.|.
CASSARVNYEQYF
TGTGCCAGCAGCGCTCGGGTAAACTACGAGCAGTACTTC
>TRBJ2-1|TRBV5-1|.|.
CASSFNYNEQFF
TGCGCCAGCAGCTTTAACTACAATGAGCAGTTCTTC
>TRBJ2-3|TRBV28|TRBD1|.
CASSLPRDSTLLTDTQYF
TGTGCCAGCAGTTTACCTCGGGACAGCACACTACTCACAGATACGCAGTATTTT
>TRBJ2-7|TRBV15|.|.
CATSRDGLASSYEQYF
TGTGCCACCAGCAGGGACGGACTGGCCAGCTCCTACGAGCAGTACTTC
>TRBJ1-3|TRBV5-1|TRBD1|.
CASSLTGVSGNTIYF
TGCGCCAGCAGCTTGACAGGGGTCTCTGGAAACACCATATATTTT
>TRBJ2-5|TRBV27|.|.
CASSLSIRQAVKETQYF
TGTGCCAGCAGTTTATCTATAAGGCAGGCGGTTAAAGAGACCCAGTACTTC
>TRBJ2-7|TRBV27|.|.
CATKYKPQGTYEQYF
TGTGCCACCAAATACAAGCCCCAGGGGACCTACGAGCAGTACTTC
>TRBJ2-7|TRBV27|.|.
CASSYTSAYEQYF
TGTGCCAGCAGTTACACCTCCGCCTACGAGCAGTACTTC
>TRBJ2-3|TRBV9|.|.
CASSGSQRRSTDTQYF
TGTGCCAGCAGCGGGAGCCAGAGGAGGAGCACAGATACGCAGTATTTT
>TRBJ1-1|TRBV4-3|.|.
CASSQDYNTEAFF
TGCGCCAGCAGCCAAGATTACAACACTGAAGCTTTCTTT
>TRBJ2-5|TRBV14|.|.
CASSPWDTLRETQYF
TGTGCCAGCAGCCCCTGGGACACCCTGAGAGAGACCCAGTACTTC
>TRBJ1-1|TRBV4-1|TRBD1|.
CASSQTGQTINTEAFF
TGCGCCAGCAGCCAAACGGGACAGACAATTAACACTGAAGCTTTCTTT
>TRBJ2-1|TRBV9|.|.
CASSVDSNEQFF
TGTGCCAGCAGCGTAGACTCCAATGAGCAGTTCTTC
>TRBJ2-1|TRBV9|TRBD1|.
CASSVAGQGYNEQFF
TGTGCCAGCAGCGTAGCGGGACAGGGATACAATGAGCAGTTCTTC
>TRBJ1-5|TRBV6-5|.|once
CASSYSQYSNQPQHF
TGTGCCAGCAGTTACTCCCAGTATAGCAATCAGCCCCAGCATTTT
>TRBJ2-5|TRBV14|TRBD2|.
CASSPRYGLAGVHQETQYF
TGTGCCAGCAGCCCCCGATATGGACTAGCGGGAGTGCACCAAGAGACCCAGTACTTC
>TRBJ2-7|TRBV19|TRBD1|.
CASSSGQGALYEQYF
TGTGCCAGTAGCTCGGGACAGGGGGCCCTTTACGAGCAGTACTTC
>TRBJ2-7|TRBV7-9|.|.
CASSFGEAVSYEQYF
TGTGCCAGCAGCTTCGGGGAAGCGGTGAGCTACGAGCAGTACTTC
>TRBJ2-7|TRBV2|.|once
CASSEAPVTYEQYF
TGTGCCAGCAGTGAAGCGCCTGTAACCTACGAGCAGTACTTC